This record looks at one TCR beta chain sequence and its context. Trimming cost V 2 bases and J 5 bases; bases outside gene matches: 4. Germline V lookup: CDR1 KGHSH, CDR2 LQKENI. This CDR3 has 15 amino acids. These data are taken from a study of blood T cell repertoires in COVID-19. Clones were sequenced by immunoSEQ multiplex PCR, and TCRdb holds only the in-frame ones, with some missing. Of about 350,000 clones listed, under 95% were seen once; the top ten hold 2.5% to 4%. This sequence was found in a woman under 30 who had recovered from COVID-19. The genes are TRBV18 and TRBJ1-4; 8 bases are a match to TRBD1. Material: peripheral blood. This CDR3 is CASSPITGGNEKLFF. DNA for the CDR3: TGTGCCAGCTCACCAATAACAGGGGGGAATGAAAAACTGTTTTTT. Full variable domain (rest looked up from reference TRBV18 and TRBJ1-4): NAGVMQNPRHLVRRRGQEARLRCSPMKGHSHVYWYRQLPEEGLKFMVYLQKENIIDESGMPKERFSAEFPKEGPSILRIQQVVRGDSAAYFCASSPITGGNEKLFFGSGTQLSVL.